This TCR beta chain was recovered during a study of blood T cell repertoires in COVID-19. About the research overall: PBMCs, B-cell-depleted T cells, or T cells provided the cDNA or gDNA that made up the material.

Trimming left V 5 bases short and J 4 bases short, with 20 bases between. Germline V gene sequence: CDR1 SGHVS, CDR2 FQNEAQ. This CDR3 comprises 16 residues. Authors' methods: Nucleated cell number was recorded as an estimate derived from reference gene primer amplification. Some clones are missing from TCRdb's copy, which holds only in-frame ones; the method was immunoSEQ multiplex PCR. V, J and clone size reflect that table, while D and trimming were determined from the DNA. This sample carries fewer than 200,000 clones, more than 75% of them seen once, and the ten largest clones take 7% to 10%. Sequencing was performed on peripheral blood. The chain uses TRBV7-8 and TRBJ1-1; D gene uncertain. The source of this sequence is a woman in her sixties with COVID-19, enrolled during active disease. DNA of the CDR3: TGTGCCAGCAGCGCTTCGGGGAGGGCGCCAGCCACTGAAGCTTTCTTT. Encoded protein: CASSASGRAPATEAFF. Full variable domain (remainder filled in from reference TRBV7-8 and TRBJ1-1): GAGVSQSPRYKVAKRGQDVALRCDPISGHVSLFWYQQALGQGPEFLTYFQNEAQLDKSGLPSDRFFAERPEGSVSTLKIQRTQQEDSAVYLCASSASGRAPATEAFFGQGTRLTVV.